The rows below give T cell receptor beta chains drawn from one sample of a study of blood T cell repertoires in COVID-19. Sequencing used immunoSEQ multiplex PCR; TCRdb keeps in-frame clones, though not all of them. The table shows 270,000 or so clones, with about 88% occurring only once. Sequenced: peripheral blood. The source of these receptors is a woman aged 40 to 50 who had recovered from COVID-19. CDR3s include the opening cysteine and the closing phenylalanine or tryptophan. Each record gives: clone size, D gene, J gene, V gene, CDR3 DNA, CDR3 protein. A D gene is named only where the DNA matches it firmly. Clone size is given for some rows only: seen once, a few or many times, or a class if the clone is expanded.

NA | TRBD1 | TRBJ1-4 | TRBV5-1 | TGCGCCAGCAGGGCCGGACAGGGGGCATCAACTAATGAAAAACTGTTTTTT | CASRAGQGASTNEKLFF
once | TRBD1 | TRBJ2-2 | TRBV6-5 | TGTGCCAGCAGACACCACAGGGGCACCGGGGAGCTGTTTTTT | CASRHHRGTGELFF
NA | NA | TRBJ1-2 | TRBV6-5 | TGTGCCAGCCAACAGCAGGCGGGATACTATGGCTACACCTTC | CASQQQAGYYGYTF
NA | TRBD1 | TRBJ2-7 | TRBV12-3/TRBV12-4 | TGTGCCAGCAGTCCCGGACAGGGCTACGAGCAGTACTTC | CASSPGQGYEQYF
NA | NA | TRBJ2-5 | TRBV10-2 | TGCGCCAGCTATCGGACACCCCAAGAGACCCAGTACTTC | CASYRTPQETQYF
NA | TRBD2 | TRBJ2-1 | TRBV5-4 | TGTGCCAGCAGCCTACTAGCGGACTACAATGAGCAGTTCTTC | CASSLLADYNEQFF
NA | TRBD2 | TRBJ2-3 | TRBV5-4 | TGTGCCAGCAGCTTGAGAGCGGGGGCGGGGGATACGCAGTATTTT | CASSLRAGAGDTQYF
NA | TRBD1 | TRBJ1-3 | TRBV11-2 | TGTGCCAGCAGCTCCCCGACAGGGAAAGGAAACACCATATATTTT | CASSSPTGKGNTIYF
NA | TRBD2 | TRBJ2-1 | TRBV30 | TGTGCTTTTGGAGCGGGGTTTGTGGACAATGAGCAGTTCTTC | CAFGAGFVDNEQFF
NA | NA | TRBJ2-2 | TRBV2 | TGTGCCAGCAGGCTACTCGACACCGGGGAGCTGTTTTTT | CASRLLDTGELFF
NA | NA | TRBJ2-3 | TRBV7-9 | TGTGCCAGCAGTTCCCGTGGAACTAGTAGTTTAACAGATACGCAGTATTTT | CASSSRGTSSLTDTQYF
NA | NA | TRBJ1-6 | TRBV5-6 | TGTGCCAGCAGCTTGGCACAGCTATTTAATTCACCCCTCCACTTT | CASSLAQLFNSPLHF
NA | NA | TRBJ2-7 | TRBV28 | TGTGCCAGCAGTTCAGGGTTCGAGCAGTACTTC | CASSSGFEQYF
NA | NA | TRBJ2-5 | TRBV18 | TGTGCCAGCGCGCAGGGGATCCAAGAGACCCAGTACTTC | CASAQGIQETQYF
NA | TRBD1 | TRBJ1-2 | TRBV5-7 | TGTGCCAGCAGCTTGGTCCGGACAGGGAGGTTAGGTGGCTACACCTTC | CASSLVRTGRLGGYTF
NA | NA | TRBJ1-2 | TRBV18 | TGTGCCAGCTCAGCCTATGACAGCTCTAACTATGGCTACACCTTC | CASSAYDSSNYGYTF
NA | NA | TRBJ2-6 | TRBV11-1 | TGTGCCAGCAGCGCCGGTGGGGCCAACGTCCTGACTTTC | CASSAGGANVLTF
NA | NA | TRBJ1-1 | TRBV6-5 | TGTGCCAGCAGACTCCCCCGCAGCGCTGAAGCTTTCTTT | CASRLPRSAEAFF
NA | NA | TRBJ2-5 | TRBV7-6 | TGTGCCAGCAGCCCAAGAAGGGGGTCGGAGACCCAGTACTTC | CASSPRRGSETQYF
NA | TRBD1 | TRBJ2-1 | TRBV2 | TGTGCCAGCAGTGTGGGACAGGGTCACAATGAGCAGTTCTTC | CASSVGQGHNEQFF
NA | NA | TRBJ1-2 | TRBV2 | TGTGCCAGCAGTGTAGAGCCTAACTATGGCTACACCTTC | CASSVEPNYGYTF
NA | NA | TRBJ1-6 | TRBV7-9 | TGTGCCAGCAGCTTAGCGCGCCAGGCTCTGGGGGGTGATTCACCCCTCCACTTT | CASSLARQALGGDSPLHF
once | TRBD1 | TRBJ1-1 | TRBV28 | TGTGCCAGCAGTGCAATAACAGGGGTAAAGAACACTGAAGCTTTCTTT | CASSAITGVKNTEAFF
NA | TRBD1 | TRBJ2-5 | TRBV4-1 | TGCGCCAGCAGCCAAGAGGGGACAGGGGTTTCGGGCCAGTACTTC | CASSQEGTGVSGQYF
NA | NA | TRBJ2-5 | TRBV28 | TGTGCCAGCAGTTCCCCTGGCAGCGAAGAGACCCAGTACTTC | CASSSPGSEETQYF
NA | NA | TRBJ1-1 | TRBV7-9 | TGTGCCACAGGTCCGGAGGGCACTGAAGCTTTCTTT | CATGPEGTEAFF
NA | TRBD2 | TRBJ2-2 | TRBV7-2 | TGTGCCAGCACCGCCGGGACTAGCTACGAGGAGCTGTTTTTT | CASTAGTSYEELFF
NA | TRBD1 | TRBJ1-2 | TRBV19 | TGTGCCAGTAGTATAGGACAGGGGGCGCGGAGCTACACCTTC | CASSIGQGARSYTF
NA | TRBD2 | TRBJ2-1 | TRBV25-1 | TGTGCCAGCAGTGGGGGGCTAGCGGGGTCGAATGAGCAGTTCTTC | CASSGGLAGSNEQFF
few | NA | TRBJ1-2 | TRBV2 | TGTGCCAGCAGTGTGGGGCCTGACTATGGCTACACCTTC | CASSVGPDYGYTF
NA | TRBD1 | TRBJ1-3 | TRBV6-6 | TGTGCCAGCAGGCGATCCACAGGGGGCAGTGGAAACACCATATATTTT | CASRRSTGGSGNTIYF
NA | TRBD1 | TRBJ2-4 | TRBV13 | TGTGCCAGCAGCCCCCTAGGACAGGGAATCAACATTCAGTACTTC | CASSPLGQGINIQYF
NA | NA | TRBJ2-7 | TRBV28 | TGTGCCAGCAGTTTAAGGCGGGTTCTGAGCTACGAGCAGTACTTC | CASSLRRVLSYEQYF
NA | TRBD1 | TRBJ2-3 | TRBV7-3 | TGTGCCAGCAGCTCCGGACAGGGGCGGTATGGGGCTGGCACAGATACGCAGTATTTT | CASSSGQGRYGAGTDTQYF
NA | TRBD1 | TRBJ1-5 | TRBV28 | TGTGCCAGCAGCAAAACAGGGGTCCCCAGTCAGCCCCAGCATTTT | CASSKTGVPSQPQHF
NA | NA | TRBJ1-1 | TRBV5-1 | TGCGCCAGCAGCTTGTTCCAAGGGGGATATGGCACTGAAGCTTTCTTT | CASSLFQGGYGTEAFF
NA | NA | TRBJ1-4 | TRBV25-1 | TGTGCCAGCAGTGAATTCGGGGGTGCTAATGAAAAACTGTTTTTT | CASSEFGGANEKLFF
NA | TRBD1 | TRBJ2-1 | TRBV6-5 | TGTGCCAGCACTTCGACAGGGGTTCATGAGCAGTTCTTC | CASTSTGVHEQFF
NA | NA | TRBJ1-1 | TRBV28 | TGTGCCAGCAGTGAGGACAGACGGGTGGCTTTCTTT | CASSEDRRVAFF
NA | TRBD1 | TRBJ2-3 | TRBV9 | TGTGCCAGCAGCGTCCGGGACAGCCACACAGATACGCAGTATTTT | CASSVRDSHTDTQYF
NA | NA | TRBJ2-5 | TRBV28 | TGTGCCAGCAGCACGCCGGGACAACTAACCCAGTACTTC | CASSTPGQLTQYF
NA | NA | TRBJ2-5 | TRBV2 | TGTGCCATACGGGACACGGGAACGCTGGGCCTCCAAGAGACCCAGTACTTC | CAIRDTGTLGLQETQYF
NA | TRBD1 | TRBJ2-3 | TRBV6-5 | TGTGCCAGCAGTTACGGGACAGGGGGAACAGATACGCAGTATTTT | CASSYGTGGTDTQYF
few | TRBD1 | TRBJ1-4 | TRBV2 | TGTGCCAGCAGCGAGGACAGGGTTGGAGAAAAACTGTTTTTT | CASSEDRVGEKLFF
NA | NA | TRBJ2-2 | TRBV24-1 | TGTGCCACCAGTGATTTGGGGGGAGGATTCGCCGGGGAGCTGTTTTTT | CATSDLGGGFAGELFF
NA | TRBD2 | TRBJ2-2 | TRBV18 | TGTGCCAGCTCACCCGACGCCCGGACTAGCCTGAACACCGGGGAGCTGTTTTTT | CASSPDARTSLNTGELFF
NA | TRBD1 | TRBJ1-6 | TRBV3-1/TRBV3-2 | TGTGCCAGCGGGGGACAGAATAATTCACCCCTCCACTTT | CASGGQNNSPLHF
NA | NA | TRBJ2-4 | TRBV12-3/TRBV12-4 | TGTGCCAGCAGTTTGACAGCCGAAAACATTCAGTACTTC | CASSLTAENIQYF
NA | TRBD1 | TRBJ1-3 | TRBV3-1/TRBV3-2 | TGTGCCAGCAGCCAAGATTTTGGGCAGGGGGCGGAGGGAAACACCATATATTTT | CASSQDFGQGAEGNTIYF
NA | TRBD1 | TRBJ2-5 | TRBV7-9 | TGTGCCAGCAGCTTGGGGGACAGGGGTCGAGAGACCCAGTACTTC | CASSLGDRGRETQYF
NA | TRBD1 | TRBJ1-1 | TRBV10-3 | TGTGCCATCAGGGGACAGGGAAATACTGAAGCTTTCTTT | CAIRGQGNTEAFF
NA | TRBD1 | TRBJ1-2 | TRBV28 | TGTGCCAGCAGGGACAGGGGGGATGGCTACACCTTC | CASRDRGDGYTF
NA | NA | TRBJ1-1 | TRBV29-1 | TGCAGCGTTGACAGGGACACTGAAGCTTTCTTT | CSVDRDTEAFF
NA | NA | TRBJ1-6 | TRBV6-1 | TGTGCCAGCAGTGAAGTCCCGGGGAGGGGTTCACCCCTCCACTTT | CASSEVPGRGSPLHF